Listed here are 26 T cell receptor beta chains from one sample, sequenced in a study of Tregs in tolerant kidney transplant recipients. Measured with immunoSEQ multiplex PCR; TCRdb has only the in-frame clones, and not every one. The table includes some 240,000 clones, 80% to 85% detected once. Sequencing was done on a sample of CD4+ T cells from blood. The source of these receptors is a human donor in good health.

This clone was seen a handful of times. V and J are TRBV6-1 and TRBJ2-5; 9 bases align to TRBD1. V lost 6 bases, J lost 5 bases, and 7 bases stayed unmatched. The CDR3 length is 14 residues. Germline V gene sequence: CDR1 MNHNS, CDR2 SASEGT. CDR3 region: CASRSGTGQETQYF. CDR3 coding DNA: TGTGCCAGCAGATCCGGGACAGGGCAGGAGACCCAGTACTTC.

The chain employs TRBV7-6 and TRBJ2-3, with TRBD1 matching over 7 bases. This CDR3 region has 13 residues. Germline V gene lookup returns CDR1 SGHVS and CDR2 FNYEAQ. The V gene end was trimmed by 5 bases and the J gene end by 9 bases; junction bases not matched to a gene: 8. CDR3 sequence: CASSPRQGWTQYF. DNA for the CDR3: TGTGCCAGCAGCCCGCGACAGGGTTGGACGCAGTATTTT.

V and J are TRBV27 and TRBJ2-7, with 9 bases fitting TRBD1. The CDR3 has 14 residues. The V segment lost 3 bases and the J segment 3 bases; nucleotides outside the gene matches: 3. CDR1 and CDR2 from the germline V gene are MNHEY and SMNVEV (reference sequence). DNA of the CDR3: TGTGCCAGCAGTTTCCGGGACAGGGACTACGAGCAGTACTTC. Its translation: CASSFRDRDYEQYF.

The chain links TRBV5-1 to TRBJ2-3, with D tentatively TRBD1 (6 bases). CDR1 SGHRS and CDR2 YFSETQ come from the germline V gene. This CDR3 region has 14 residues. V lost 5 bases to trimming and J lost 1 base, with 11 bases between them. The CDR3 bases are TGCGCCAGCAGTCTAACAGGGCGCACAGATACGCAGTATTTT. Protein: CASSLTGRTDTQYF.

Of note for this clone: Other DNA sequences in the same sample also yield this CDR3. This chain links TRBV13 with TRBJ2-5; 8 bases fit TRBD1. The germline gives CDR1 PRHDT, CDR2 FYEKMQ (reference sequence). This CDR3 contains 16 residues. V was clipped by 1 base and J by 4 bases; unmatched bases: 8. The CDR3 region has the DNA TGTGCCAGCAGCTTAGCGGACGGGACAGGTCGAGAGACCCAGTACTTC. Amino acid sequence: CASSLADGTGRETQYF.

V gene TRBV9 combines with J gene TRBJ2-3; 11 bases are a match to TRBD2. The CDR3 sequence is 15 residues long. Trimming removed 7 bases from V and 7 bases from J; junction bases left unmatched: 11. Germline V CDR1 and CDR2: SGDLS, YYNGEE. DNA for the CDR3: TGTGCCAGCGGCGGGGGGCTAGCGGGAGGATATACGCAGTATTTT. Translated, it gives CASGGGLAGGYTQYF.

V is TRBV6-1 and J is TRBJ2-1; 7 bases are a match to TRBD2. The CDR3 has 15 residues. Germline CDR1 reads MNHNS; CDR2 reads SASEGT. The trim removed 7 bases at V and 6 bases at J, leaving 12 bases unmatched. The CDR3 spells CASTVRLAVGNEQFF. The DNA of the CDR3 is TGTGCCAGCACTGTCCGGCTAGCGGTGGGCAATGAGCAGTTCTTC.

This clone showed up just once. The chain carries TRBV5-1 and TRBJ2-1; D tentatively fits TRBD1 or TRBD2 (5 bases each). Per the germline V gene, CDR1 is SGHRS and CDR2 is YFSETQ. The CDR3 is 16 residues long. Deletions cut 0 bases from V and 7 bases from J, with 17 bases between. CDR3 sequence reads: CASSLGQGDGWNEQFF. The CDR3, as DNA: TGCGCCAGCAGCTTGGGGCAAGGGGACGGCTGGAATGAGCAGTTCTTC.

This clone was seen once. The rearrangement uses TRBV18 and TRBJ1-4, with 7 bases fitting TRBD1. CDR3 length equals 16 residues. Trimming removed 3 bases from V and 2 bases from J; junction bases left unmatched: 6. Germline-derived CDR1 and CDR2 are KGHSH and LQKENI. The chain's CDR3 is CASSPVGGATNEKLFF. The CDR3 DNA follows: TGTGCCAGCTCACCCGTAGGGGGCGCGACTAATGAAAAACTGTTTTTT.

V is TRBV2 and J is TRBJ1-1; the D gene is possibly TRBD1 (5 bases). Deletions cut 9 bases from V and 1 base from J, with 12 bases between. Germline CDR1 SNHLY, CDR2 FYNNEI. The CDR3 is 13 amino acids. CDR3 DNA: TGTGCCAGAGGGGACTGGGGGAACACTGAAGCTTTCTTT. Translated: CARGDWGNTEAFF.

The chain employs TRBV27 and TRBJ2-7; D unresolved. The CDR3 sequence is 16 residues long. Germline loops: CDR1 MNHEY, CDR2 SMNVEV (reference sequence). Trimming removed 3 bases from V and 0 bases from J, with 15 bases in between. In DNA form, the CDR3 reads TGTGCCAGCAGTTTCCCAAAAGCTAAAACCTCCTACGAGCAGTACTTC. Protein: CASSFPKAKTSYEQYF.

The chain links TRBV27 to TRBJ2-3; D not certain. Trimming took off 3 bases at V and 7 bases at J, with 20 bases between the two ends. The CDR3 has 16 residues. Germline V gene data show CDR1 as MNHEY and CDR2 as SMNVEV (reference sequence). The CDR3, as DNA: TGTGCCAGCAGTTTTGGACGGTTCCCTTCTTCTAATACGCAGTATTTT. This sequence encodes CASSFGRFPSSNTQYF.

V gene TRBV10-1 combines with J gene TRBJ2-1; D is uncertain. The CDR3 is 13 residues long. Trimming removed 2 bases from V and 7 bases from J, with 9 bases in between. Germline V gene data show CDR1 as WNHNN and CDR2 as SYGVQD (reference sequence). CDR3 in amino acids: CASSEVLGNEQFF. The CDR3 nucleotides are TGCGCCAGCAGTGAGGTACTGGGAAATGAGCAGTTCTTC.

V is TRBV5-6 and J is TRBJ2-1; D ambiguous. This CDR3 contains 14 residues. The germline gives CDR1 SGHDT, CDR2 YYEEEE. Deletions cut 0 bases from V and 10 bases from J, with 14 bases between. The CDR3 coding sequence is TGTGCCAGCAGCTTGGGTCGCTCCTTCGGGGAGCAGTTCTTC. Protein sequence: CASSLGRSFGEQFF. The whole variable domain, remainder taken from reference TRBV5-6 and TRBJ2-1, is DAGVTQSPTHLIKTRGQQVTLRCSPKSGHDTVSWYQQALGQGPQFIFQYYEEEERQRGNFPDRFSGHQFPNYSSELNVNALLLGDSALYLCASSLGRSFGEQFFGPGTRLTVL.

The rearrangement joins TRBV19 to TRBJ2-3, with 7 bases fitting TRBD2. The length of the CDR3 is 12 residues. Per germline, CDR1 LNHDA and CDR2 SQIVND (reference sequence). The V segment lost 6 bases and the J segment 6 bases; nucleotides outside the gene matches: 3. The CDR3 sequence: CASRGSGDTQYF. The CDR3 coding sequence is TGTGCCAGTAGGGGTAGCGGGGATACGCAGTATTTT.

This clone was observed a handful of times. The identical CDR3 is also encoded by other nucleotide sequences in the sample. V and J are TRBV25-1 and TRBJ2-3, with 7 nucleotides matching TRBD2. This CDR3 has 14 amino acids. The germline V gene encodes CDR1 MGHDK and CDR2 SYGVNS. The junction had 5 bases not matched to a gene; V was cut back by 8 bases and J by 0 bases. The CDR3 is CASSLAASTDTQYF. DNA for the CDR3: TGTGCCAGCTCCCTAGCGGCTAGCACAGATACGCAGTATTTT.

The CDR3 spells CASSFQFDRGVTDTQYF. For the CDR3, the DNA is TGTGCCAGCAGCTTTCAATTCGACAGGGGAGTAACAGATACGCAGTATTTT. This chain links TRBV5-5 with TRBJ2-3, with 8 bases that match TRBD1. V trimming: 2 bases; J trimming: 3 bases; junction bases outside the gene matches: 11. Germline CDR1 and CDR2: SGHKS and YYEKEE (reference sequence). The CDR3 covers 17 residues.

The rearrangement joins TRBV5-1 to TRBJ1-2; TRBD1 matches at 7 bases. V shed 5 bases and J 4 bases; nucleotides not matched to a gene: 8. The germline V gene has CDR1 SGHRS and CDR2 YFSETQ. The CDR3 is 14 residues long. For the CDR3, the DNA is TGCGCCAGCAGAGGGGGCTCAGTCGGCTATGGCTACACCTTC. Protein product: CASRGGSVGYGYTF.

This chain connects TRBV18 to TRBJ1-1, with D perhaps matching TRBD1 (5 bases). Germline V gives CDR1 KGHSH, CDR2 LQKENI. The V end was cut by 6 bases, the J end by 1 base, with 18 bases between. The length of the CDR3 is 16 residues. The DNA for the CDR3 is TGTGCCAGCTCTCGAGGCTGGGGGAAACAGAACACTGAAGCTTTCTTT. It codes for CASSRGWGKQNTEAFF.

The gene calls are TRBV6-6 and TRBJ2-6, with 7 bases fitting TRBD2. Unmatched junction bases numbered 2, after V lost 4 bases and J lost 2 bases. The length of the CDR3 is 15 residues. Germline CDR1 is MNHNY and CDR2 is SVGAGI (reference sequence). CDR3 in amino acids: CASSSRGAGANVLTF. The DNA for the CDR3 is TGTGCCAGCAGTTCCCGGGGGGCTGGGGCCAACGTCCTGACTTTC.

This clone was observed once. This chain joins TRBV5-1 and TRBJ2-7; 14 bases are shared with TRBD2. The CDR3 has 17 amino acids. The J segment lost 5 bases and the V segment lost 4 bases, leaving 11 bases of the junction unmatched. Germline CDR1 reads SGHRS; CDR2 reads YFSETQ. This CDR3 is CASSPAGLAGAAHEQYF. Written as DNA, the CDR3 is TGCGCCAGCAGCCCCGCGGGACTAGCGGGAGCAGCCCACGAGCAGTACTTC.

This clone has only a few counts. The chain joins TRBV15 to TRBJ2-5, with TRBD2 matching over 9 bases. The DNA matches TRBJ2-7 better at its end, which makes the J call doubtful. This CDR3 is 14 amino acids long. The germline gives CDR1 LNHNV, CDR2 YYDKDF (reference sequence). In DNA, the CDR3 is TGTGCCACCAGTGCGGGGGGGACAATGTACGAGCAGTACTTC. Encoded protein: CATSAGGTMYEQYF.

The rearrangement uses TRBV30 and TRBJ2-1, with D perhaps matching TRBD2 (6 bases). Germline values: CDR1 GTSNPN, CDR2 SVGIG (reference sequence). Trimming took off 0 bases at V and 4 bases at J, with 13 bases between the two ends. The CDR3 has 15 amino acids. The CDR3 loop is CAWSVRGTWYNEQFF. CDR3 nucleotide sequence: TGTGCCTGGAGTGTACGCGGGACGTGGTACAATGAGCAGTTCTTC.

The chain has TRBV5-5 and TRBJ1-3; D remains ambiguous. The germline V gene encodes CDR1 SGHKS and CDR2 YYEKEE (reference sequence). V shed 0 bases and J shed 1 base, with 11 bases lying between them. The CDR3 runs to 16 residues. CDR3 loop: CASSLDLRLSGNTIYF. The CDR3 DNA sequence: TGTGCCAGCAGCTTGGATCTCAGGCTATCTGGAAACACCATATATTTT.

This chain connects TRBV27 to TRBJ1-4; D gene unclear. The CDR3 consists of 15 residues. V gave up 6 bases and J gave up 7 bases, with 18 bases separating them. Looked up from germline, CDR1 is MNHEY and CDR2 is SMNVEV (reference sequence). CDR3 protein: CASRRGGAYSEKLFF. CDR3 nucleotides: TGTGCCAGCAGAAGAGGTGGAGCATACAGTGAAAAACTGTTTTTT.

The chain combines TRBV7-2 with TRBJ2-6; the D is unclear. Trimming shortened V by 3 bases and J by 0 bases, and 3 bases separated the two germline ends. There are 14 residues in the CDR3. Germline V gene lookup returns CDR1 SGHTA and CDR2 FQGNSA. The CDR3 here is CASSFYSGANVLTF. In nucleotides, the CDR3 is TGTGCCAGCAGCTTCTACTCTGGGGCCAACGTCCTGACTTTC.